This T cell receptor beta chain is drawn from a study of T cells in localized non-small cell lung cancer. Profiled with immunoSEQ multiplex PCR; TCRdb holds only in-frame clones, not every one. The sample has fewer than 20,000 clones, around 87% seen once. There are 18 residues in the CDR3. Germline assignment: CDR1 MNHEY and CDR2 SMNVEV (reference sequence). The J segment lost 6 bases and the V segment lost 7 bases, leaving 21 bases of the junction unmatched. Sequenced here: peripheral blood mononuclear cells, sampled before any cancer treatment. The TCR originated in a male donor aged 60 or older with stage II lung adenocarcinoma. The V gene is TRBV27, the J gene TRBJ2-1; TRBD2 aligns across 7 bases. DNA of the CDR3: TGTGCCAGCACACCAATCGGGCTAGCGGAAAAGGGTACCAATGAGCAGTTCTTC. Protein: CASTPIGLAEKGTNEQFF.